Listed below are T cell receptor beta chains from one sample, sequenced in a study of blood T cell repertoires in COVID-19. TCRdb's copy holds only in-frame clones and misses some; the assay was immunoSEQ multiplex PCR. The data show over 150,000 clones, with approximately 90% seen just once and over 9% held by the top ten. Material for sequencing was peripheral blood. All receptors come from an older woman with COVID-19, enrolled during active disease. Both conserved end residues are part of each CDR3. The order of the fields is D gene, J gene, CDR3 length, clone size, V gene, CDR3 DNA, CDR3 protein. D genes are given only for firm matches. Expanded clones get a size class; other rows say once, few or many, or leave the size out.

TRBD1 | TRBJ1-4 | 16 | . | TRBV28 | TGTGCCAGCAGTTTGAAAGGGACAGGGGGCAATGAAAAACTGTTTTTT | CASSLKGTGGNEKLFF
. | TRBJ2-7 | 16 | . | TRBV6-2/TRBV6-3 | TGTGCCAGCAGTTACTCGAGAGCTGGTAGCGCCTACGAGCAGTACTTC | CASSYSRAGSAYEQYF
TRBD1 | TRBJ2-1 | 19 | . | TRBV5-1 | TGCGCCAGCAACCTGGACAGGGGGACTTTAAGGCAGGGCTACAATGAGCAGTTCTTC | CASNLDRGTLRQGYNEQFF
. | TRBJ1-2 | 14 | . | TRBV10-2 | TGCGCCAGCAAGCGACAGGTTGAGGACTATGGCTACACCTTC | CASKRQVEDYGYTF
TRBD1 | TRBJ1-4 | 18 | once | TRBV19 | TGTGCCAGTAGTCTACGGGACAGGGGGCTCCCAACTAATGAAAAACTGTTTTTT | CASSLRDRGLPTNEKLFF
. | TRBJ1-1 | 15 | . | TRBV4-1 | TGCGCCAGCAGCCAAGGTTTCTGGAGGAACACTGAAGCTTTCTTT | CASSQGFWRNTEAFF
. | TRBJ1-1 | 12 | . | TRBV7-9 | TGTGCCAGCAGCTTAGCCGGGACAGAAGCTTTCTTT | CASSLAGTEAFF
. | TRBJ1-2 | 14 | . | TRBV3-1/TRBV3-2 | TGTGCCAGCAGCCAAGACGAGGGTCCCTATGGCTACACCTTC | CASSQDEGPYGYTF
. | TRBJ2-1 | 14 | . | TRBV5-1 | TGCGCCAGCAGCTCCCTGGCCGGGGACTATGAGCAGTTCTTC | CASSSLAGDYEQFF
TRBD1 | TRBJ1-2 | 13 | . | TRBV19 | TGTGCCAGTAGAACCACAGGGGAGGTTGGCTACACCTTC | CASRTTGEVGYTF
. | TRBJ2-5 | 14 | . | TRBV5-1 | TGCGCCAGCAGCTTGGTGTCTACCCAAGAGACCCAGTACTTC | CASSLVSTQETQYF
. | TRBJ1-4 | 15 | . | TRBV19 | TGTGCCAGTAGTATGCGAGGGGGATCAGGGGAAAAACTGTTTTTT | CASSMRGGSGEKLFF
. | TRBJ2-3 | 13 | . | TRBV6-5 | TGTGCCAGCAAAACAGGTCCCATCGGTACGCAGTATTTT | CASKTGPIGTQYF
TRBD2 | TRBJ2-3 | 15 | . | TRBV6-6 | TGTGCCAGCTCAGGGACTAGCGGGGGCACAGATACGCAGTATTTT | CASSGTSGGTDTQYF